One and the same sample provided the 9 T cell receptor beta chains below, sequenced in a study of T cell clonality in common variable immunodeficiency. Assay used: immunoSEQ multiplex PCR; TCRdb lists only in-frame clones, some missing. This repertoire holds more than 55,000 clones, and none appear only once. Sequenced material: peripheral blood mononuclear cells. The source of these receptors is a person between 18 and 75 years old in good health.

There are many counts of this clone. Read data end 3 residues before the CDR3 end; the end is taken from the germline J gene. This chain links TRBV7-2 with TRBJ2-3, with 14 bases identical to TRBD2. Per germline, CDR1 SGHTA and CDR2 FQGNSA. The CDR3 runs 15 residues. The junction had 5 bases not matched to a gene; V was cut back by 5 bases and J by 7 bases. The sequenced part of the CDR3 DNA is TGTGCCAGCAGCGAGGGACTAGCGGGGGTAAATACG. Protein sequence: CASSEGLAGVNT. The whole CDR3 region reads CASSEGLAGVNTQYF.

This clone was detected ten times or more. From the germline J gene comes the end of the CDR3, since the read stops 3 residues before it. The V and J genes are TRBV2 and TRBJ1-2; the match to TRBD1 covers 7 bases. The germline gives CDR1 SNHLY, CDR2 FYNNEI. V lost 6 bases to trimming and J lost 7 bases; unmatched junction nucleotides: 11. CDR3 size: 14 residues. The CDR3 loop is CASRRPLTGVGYTF. The CDR3 DNA, read in part, is TGTGCCAGCAGAAGACCTCTAACAGGGGTTGGC.

This clone was seen ten or more times. The observed sequence ends 3 residues before the CDR3 terminus, with the missing tail filled in from the germline J gene. This chain links TRBV6-2 or TRBV6-3 with TRBJ1-1; 11 bases align to TRBD1. This CDR3 comprises 14 residues. In germline, CDR1 is MNHEY, CDR2 SVGEGT. Germline trimming cut 5 bases from V and 4 bases from J; bases unmatched to any gene: 3. The part of the CDR3 DNA that was read is TGTGCCAGCAGTCAGGACAGGGGGCCCACTGAA. This translates into CASSQDRGPTE. The whole CDR3 sequence reads CASSQDRGPTEAFF.

The sample holds many counts of this clone. The read terminates 3 residues before the CDR3 end, so the remaining end is supplied by the germline J gene. This chain joins TRBV19 and TRBJ1-1, with TRBD1 as a possible D gene (6 bases). Germline-derived CDR1 and CDR2 are LNHDA and SQIVND (reference sequence). This CDR3 has 16 amino acids. Trimming pared 3 bases from V and 0 bases from J, leaving 14 bases between. The CDR3 protein is CASSMARTVMNTEAFF. The part of the CDR3 DNA that was read is TGTGCCAGTAGTATGGCCCGGACAGTCATGAACACTGAA.

This clone was counted at least ten times. The observed sequence ends 3 residues before the CDR3 terminus, with the missing tail filled in from the germline J gene. The V and J genes are TRBV7-9 and TRBJ2-1; 7 positions agree with TRBD2. The CDR3 runs to 15 residues. The V gene end was trimmed by 6 bases and the J gene end by 9 bases; junction bases not matched to a gene: 14. CDR1 is SEHNR, CDR2 FQNEAQ, per germline (reference sequence). CDR3 DNA (partial): TGTGCCAGCAGGATGGCCGCGGGAGATTTTGCTGAG. Encoded protein: CASRMAAGDFAE. The full CDR3 is CASRMAAGDFAEQFF. Supplemented by reference TRBV7-9 and TRBJ2-1, the full variable domain reads DTGVSQNPRHKITKRGQNVTFRCDPISEHNRLYWYRQTLGQGPEFLTYFQNEAQLEKSRLLSDRFSAERPKGSFSTLEIQRTEQGDSAMYLCASRMAAGDFAEQFFGPGTRLTVL.

At least ten counts were recorded for this clone. The read stops 3 residues short of the end of the CDR3; the missing end is completed from the germline J gene. The rearrangement joins TRBV7-3 to TRBJ2-1; perhaps TRBD2 as D (6 bases). The V end was cut by 2 bases, the J end by 8 bases, with 19 bases between. This CDR3 is 16 amino acids long. Germline CDR1 SGHTA, CDR2 FQGTGA. The CDR3 protein is CASSLRRGGGGDEQFF. Partial CDR3 DNA: TGTGCCAGCAGCTTACGGCGGGGCGGTGGAGGGGATGAG.

This clone appeared a few times. This sample also contains other DNA sequences that code for the same CDR3. CDR3: CASSFFRDSGNTIYF. CDR3 DNA (partial): TGTGCCAGCAGCTTTTTCCGGGACAGTGGAAACACC. The chain recombines TRBV7-9 with TRBJ1-3; 7 bases are shared with TRBD1. The sequenced fragment ends 3 residues before the CDR3 boundary, so the rest is inferred from the germline J gene. The CDR3 runs to 15 residues. With V trimmed by 3 bases and J by 3 bases, 5 bases remained unmatched. Looked up from germline, CDR1 is SEHNR and CDR2 is FQNEAQ (reference sequence). Together with reference TRBV7-9 and TRBJ1-3, the CDR3 gives the full variable domain: DTGVSQNPRHKITKRGQNVTFRCDPISEHNRLYWYRQTLGQGPEFLTYFQNEAQLEKSRLLSDRFSAERPKGSFSTLEIQRTEQGDSAMYLCASSFFRDSGNTIYFGEGSWLTVV.

A remark on this clone: The sequence runs out 3 residues before the end of the CDR3; the remainder is reconstructed from the germline J gene. This rearrangement joins TRBV6-1 to TRBJ2-4, with a weak D call TRBD1 (5 bases). CDR3 length: 15 residues. Germline values: CDR1 MNHNS, CDR2 SASEGT. CDR3 loop: CASSEIAGMNYGQYF. The DNA read from the CDR3 is TGTGCCAGCAGTGAAATAGCAGGGATGAACTATGGT.

This clone was detected many times. The read gets to within 3 residues of the CDR3 end, and the germline J gene fills in the rest. The chain uses TRBV30 and TRBJ1-2, with D uncertain. V lost 3 bases and J 0 bases, leaving 11 bases between the germline ends. The CDR3 sequence is 14 residues long. CDR1 is GTSNPN and CDR2 is SVGIG in the germline V gene (reference sequence). The CDR3: CAWRKVVANYGYTF. The sequenced part of the CDR3 DNA is TGTGCCTGGAGAAAAGTCGTAGCTAACTATGGC.